The 8 T cell receptor beta chains listed next were all sequenced from one sample in a study of radiation and T cells in renal cell carcinoma. TCRdb's copy holds only in-frame clones and misses some; the assay was immunoSEQ multiplex PCR. The sample consists of about 21,000 clones, about 80% of them appearing once. Time point described: baseline pretreatment blood. Stated treatment: 15 Gy SBRT to primary tumor, nephrectomy 4 weeks later. The sequences come from blood, collected from a patient whose treatment included radiotherapy and nephrectomy. Receptor source: a man between 60 and 70 years old with renal cell carcinoma.

This rearrangement joins TRBV18 to TRBJ2-7; 7 bases align to TRBD1. The CDR3 loop spans 15 amino acids. The germline V gene encodes CDR1 KGHSH and CDR2 LQKENI. With V trimmed by 3 bases and J by 2 bases, 7 bases remained unmatched. CDR3 residues: CASSPDRDGAYEQYF. The CDR3 bases are TGTGCCAGCTCACCCGACAGGGACGGCGCCTACGAGCAGTACTTC. The entire variable domain, with the rest obtained from reference TRBV18 and TRBJ2-7, is as follows: NAGVMQNPRHLVRRRGQEARLRCSPMKGHSHVYWYRQLPEEGLKFMVYLQKENIIDESGMPKERFSAEFPKEGPSILRIQQVVRGDSAAYFCASSPDRDGAYEQYFGPGTRLTVT.

The chain links TRBV4-3 to TRBJ2-3; 8 nucleotides agree with TRBD2. The germline V gene has CDR1 LGHNA and CDR2 YSLEER. The V gene end was trimmed by 2 bases and the J gene end by 0 bases; junction bases not matched to a gene: 13. This CDR3 has 19 amino acids. The CDR3 DNA sequence: TGCGCCAGCAGCCAATTTCTATCGGGAGGGGGTATAAGCACAGATACGCAGTATTTT. Amino acids: CASSQFLSGGGISTDTQYF.

This sequence joins TRBV12-5 and TRBJ2-3; D gene unclear. Germline CDR1 LGHNT, CDR2 FRNRAP. This CDR3 is built from 14 residues. The V end lost 1 base, the J end lost 1 base, and 6 bases lay between the germline ends. The CDR3 sequence: CASGLDTGTDTQYF. CDR3 nucleotides: TGTGCTAGTGGTTTGGATACTGGCACAGATACGCAGTATTTT.

This clone came up a few times. V is TRBV11-2 and J is TRBJ1-2, with 7 bases fitting TRBD1. The CDR3 extends over 14 amino acids. The ends lost 5 bases at V and 7 bases at J; junction bases unmatched: 10. Germline CDR1 reads SGHAT; CDR2 reads FQNNGV. In DNA form, the CDR3 reads TGTGCCAGCAGCCCAAGACAGGGTCTAAGTGGCTACACCTTC. This gives the protein CASSPRQGLSGYTF. Complete variable domain (other parts from reference TRBV11-2 and TRBJ1-2): EAGVAQSPRYKIIEKRQSVAFWCNPISGHATLYWYQQILGQGPKLLIQFQNNGVVDDSQLPKDRFSAERLKGVDSTLKIQPAKLEDSAVYLCASSPRQGLSGYTFGSGTRLTVV.

This sequence joins TRBV5-1 and TRBJ2-2; 11 bases fit TRBD2. V lost 1 base, J lost 5 bases, and 7 bases stayed unmatched. Germline-derived CDR1 and CDR2 are SGHRS and YFSETQ. The CDR3 extends over 17 amino acids. The CDR3 DNA is TGCGCCAGCAGCTTGACTAGCGGGAGTGATGGGACCGGGGAGCTGTTTTTT. Protein sequence: CASSLTSGSDGTGELFF. The whole variable domain, remainder taken from reference TRBV5-1 and TRBJ2-2, is KAGVTQTPRYLIKTRGQQVTLSCSPISGHRSVSWYQQTPGQGLQFLFEYFSETQRNKGNFPGRFSGRQFSNSRSEMNVSTLELGDSALYLCASSLTSGSDGTGELFFGEGSRLTVL.

This chain's CDR3 is CASSLLSGGLSGYTF. For the CDR3, the DNA is TGTGCCAGCAGCTTATTGTCAGGGGGCTTGAGTGGCTACACCTTC. The chain carries TRBV7-2 and TRBJ1-2; 8 bases are shared with TRBD1. V shed 2 bases, J shed 7 bases, and the junction held 9 bases outside the gene matches. Per germline, CDR1 SGHTA and CDR2 FQGNSA. The CDR3 runs 15 residues.

The chain has TRBV30 and TRBJ2-2, with D possibly being TRBD2 (5 bases). The germline V gene has CDR1 GTSNPN and CDR2 SVGIG (reference sequence). This CDR3 contains 14 residues. V dropped 3 bases and J dropped 7 bases, with 15 bases sitting between them. The CDR3 region has the DNA TGTGCCTGGAGACCCTCGGCAGAGGGCGGGGAGCTGTTTTTT. Translating it yields CAWRPSAEGGELFF.

This clone has a handful of counts. The V gene is TRBV2, the J gene TRBJ2-3; 7 bases line up with TRBD2. The V and J ends lost 5 bases and 3 bases, in that order; junction bases with no gene match: 11. The CDR3 loop spans 16 amino acids. Germline loops: CDR1 SNHLY, CDR2 FYNNEI. The CDR3, as DNA: TGTGCCAGCAGTCGTTCTGGCGGGAGTAGGACAGATACGCAGTATTTT. Translated, it gives CASSRSGGSRTDTQYF.